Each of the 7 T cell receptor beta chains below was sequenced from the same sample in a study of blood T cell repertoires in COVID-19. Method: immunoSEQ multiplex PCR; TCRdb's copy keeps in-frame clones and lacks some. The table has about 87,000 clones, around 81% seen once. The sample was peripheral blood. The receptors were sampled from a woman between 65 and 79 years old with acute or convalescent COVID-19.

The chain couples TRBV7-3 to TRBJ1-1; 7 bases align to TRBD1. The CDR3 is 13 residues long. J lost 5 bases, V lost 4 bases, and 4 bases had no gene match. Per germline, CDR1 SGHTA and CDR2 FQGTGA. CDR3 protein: CASSYTGETEAFF. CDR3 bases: TGTGCCAGCAGCTATACAGGGGAAACTGAAGCTTTCTTT.

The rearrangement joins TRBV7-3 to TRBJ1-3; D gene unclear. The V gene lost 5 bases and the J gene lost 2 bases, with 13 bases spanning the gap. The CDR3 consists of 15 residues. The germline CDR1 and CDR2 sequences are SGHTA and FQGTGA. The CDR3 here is CASSPSLGAGNTIYF. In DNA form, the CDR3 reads TGTGCCAGCAGCCCCTCTTTAGGAGCTGGAAACACCATATATTTT. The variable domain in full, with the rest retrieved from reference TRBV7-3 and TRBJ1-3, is GAGVSQTPSNKVTEKGKYVELRCDPISGHTALYWYRQSLGQGPEFLIYFQGTGAADDSGLPNDRFFAVRPEGSVSTLKIQRTERGDSAVYLCASSPSLGAGNTIYFGEGSWLTVV.

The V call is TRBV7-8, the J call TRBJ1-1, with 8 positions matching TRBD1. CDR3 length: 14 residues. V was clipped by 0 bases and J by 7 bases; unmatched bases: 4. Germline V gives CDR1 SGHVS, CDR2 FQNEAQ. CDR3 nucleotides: TGTGCCAGCAGCTTAGCGCAGGGGGCGGTTGAAGCTTTCTTT. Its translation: CASSLAQGAVEAFF.

CDR3 loop: CASRLGGANTEAFF. Here the CDR3 DNA reads TGCGCCAGCCGTTTAGGTGGGGCGAACACTGAAGCTTTCTTT. The chain links TRBV5-1 to TRBJ1-1; possible D gene TRBD1, 5 bases. Germline loops: CDR1 SGHRS, CDR2 YFSETQ. V was shortened by 7 bases and J by 1 base, with 14 bases between the two germline ends. The CDR3 is made up of 14 amino acids.

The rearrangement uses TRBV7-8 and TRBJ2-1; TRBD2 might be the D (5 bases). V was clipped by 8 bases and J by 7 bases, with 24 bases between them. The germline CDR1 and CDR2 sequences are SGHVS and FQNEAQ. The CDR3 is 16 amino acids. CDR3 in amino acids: CASSPTALEWPNEQFF. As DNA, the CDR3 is TGTGCCAGCTCCCCAACCGCACTAGAGTGGCCTAATGAGCAGTTCTTC. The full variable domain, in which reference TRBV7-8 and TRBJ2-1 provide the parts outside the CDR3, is GAGVSQSPRYKVAKRGQDVALRCDPISGHVSLFWYQQALGQGPEFLTYFQNEAQLDKSGLPSDRFFAERPEGSVSTLKIQRTQQEDSAVYLCASSPTALEWPNEQFFGPGTRLTVL.

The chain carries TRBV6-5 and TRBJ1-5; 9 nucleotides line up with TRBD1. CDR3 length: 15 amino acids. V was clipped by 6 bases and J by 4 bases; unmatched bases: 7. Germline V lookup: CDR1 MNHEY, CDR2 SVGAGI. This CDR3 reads CASRDQTGGNQPQHF. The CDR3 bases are TGTGCCAGCAGGGACCAGACAGGGGGGAATCAGCCCCAGCATTTT.

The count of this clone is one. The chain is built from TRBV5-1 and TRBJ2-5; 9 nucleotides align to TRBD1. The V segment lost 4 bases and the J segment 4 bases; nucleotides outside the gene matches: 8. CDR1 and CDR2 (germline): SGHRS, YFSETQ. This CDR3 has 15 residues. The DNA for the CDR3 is TGCGCCAGCAGCCCCGTGACAGGGGGTTTAGAGACCCAGTACTTC. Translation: CASSPVTGGLETQYF.